This paragraph covers one TCR beta chain sequence. Antigen specificity is unknown. These data come from a study of T cell responses to AZD1222 COVID-19 vaccine. V trimming: 1 base; J trimming: 4 bases; junction bases outside the gene matches: 3. This CDR3 has 15 amino acids. Study outcomes and limitations: Reports indicate that nearly half of spike-specific TCRs are directed at unmutated variant regions. The sample set comprised mostly white British donors with more females, and clonal diversity was possibly underestimated.

Clones were sequenced by immunoSEQ multiplex PCR, and TCRdb holds only the in-frame ones, with some missing. The sample records 95,000 to 100,000 clones, around 84% being singletons. The V gene is TRBV23-1, the J gene TRBJ2-2; 7 bases are shared with TRBD1. TRBV23-1 is annotated as an ORF whose role is uncertain. This sample comprised peripheral blood, obtained 28 days after the second AZD1222 dose. This clonotype originated in an adult who received the AZD1222 COVID-19 vaccine. CDR3 sequence reads: CASSQYTGVTGELFF. Written as DNA, the CDR3 is TGCGCCAGCAGTCAATATACAGGGGTCACCGGGGAGCTGTTTTTT.